This TCR beta chain stems from a study of cytomegalovirus exposure and HLA in healthy donors. Whole-study context: Of a few hundred genotyped donors, roughly 81% clustered with self-reported Caucasian donors.

This PCR relied on a set of 60 Vbeta primers and 13 Jbeta primers. In the authors' workflow: Unique TCR beta chains totaled about 78 million in a later count, with roughly 11 million of them shared. Data came from immunoSEQ multiplex PCR; TCRdb stores just in-frame clones and leaves some out. Clonal size and the V and J genes are those of that table, whereas D and trimming came from the DNA. The sample records 280,000 or so clones, about 90% being singletons. This CDR3 spans 18 amino acids. The germline V gene has CDR1 SGHRS and CDR2 YFSETQ. V dropped 4 bases and J dropped 0; count of bases not matched to a gene: 13. Donors likely had unrecorded immune exposures despite being nominally healthy when sampled.

This receptor was taken from a young woman in good health and CMV-seronegative. This chain connects TRBV5-1 to TRBJ1-3; 7 nucleotides match TRBD1. The sample comprised PBMCs. The CDR3 region has the DNA TGCGCCAGCAGCCCGGGGAGGACAGGTTTAAGCTCTGGAAACACCATATATTTT. Encoded protein: CASSPGRTGLSSGNTIYF.